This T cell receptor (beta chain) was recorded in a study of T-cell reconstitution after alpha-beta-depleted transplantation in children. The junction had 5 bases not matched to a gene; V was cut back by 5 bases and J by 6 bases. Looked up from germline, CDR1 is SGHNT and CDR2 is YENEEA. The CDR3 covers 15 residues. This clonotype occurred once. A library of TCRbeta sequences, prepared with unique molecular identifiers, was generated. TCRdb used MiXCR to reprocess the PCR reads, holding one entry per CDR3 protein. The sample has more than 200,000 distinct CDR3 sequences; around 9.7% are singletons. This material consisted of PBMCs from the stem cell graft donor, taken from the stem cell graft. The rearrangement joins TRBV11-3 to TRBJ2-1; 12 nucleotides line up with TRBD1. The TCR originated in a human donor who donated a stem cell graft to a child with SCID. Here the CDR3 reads CASSKGQGAFNEQFF. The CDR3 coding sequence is TGTGCCAGCAGCAAGGGACAGGGGGCGTTCAATGAGCAGTTCTTC.